This TCR beta chain was obtained from a study of human T cells and chemical hapten exposure (dated by TCRdb to 2020 to 2023). As for the study more broadly: For sensitization, 2% DPC in acetone was applied to a 2 cm by 2 cm area of upper inner arm skin. Throughout the study period of about 25 weeks, patients also received therapeutic DPC doses to the scalp every week. Patch testing was performed on the upper back with Finn chambers containing 0.01% DPC, and the patch tests were scored after 6 days according to International Contact Dermatitis Research Group standards. Most of the patients in the cohort were female, and the cohort covered alopecia areata with under or over 50% scalp involvement, alopecia totalis and alopecia universalis. Libraries were pooled for sequencing, and per-sample TCR yields varied mainly because of small differences in library volumes within the pool. The study tracked peripheral blood TCR repertoire changes in vivo during primary and secondary sensitization to the hapten diphenylcyclopropenone (DPC) in alopecia patients. Blood samples were taken from patients before sensitization (week 0) and at 2, 6 and about 24 weeks after DPC sensitization. For TCR sequencing, blood came from 25 to 35 alopecia patients at anywhere from one to four time points (pre-sensitization, 2, 6 and 24 weeks).

What the research found in general, with its limitations: DPC sensitization did not change how many TCRs were above 1 in 1000 frequency, and no evidence was found of alterations in global repertoire structure. Compared with pre-sensitization or healthy control sets, expanded TCRs formed significantly more large CDR3 similarity clusters, which is consistent with antigen-driven responses. Patch test score was positively correlated with the number of PT1 expanded TCRs, with significance at thresholds 8, 16 and 32 but not at 4. Repeated subsampling changed both the strength of the expansion versus patch-test correlation and the threshold at which that correlation became significant. Because every patient had alopecia, a presumed autoimmune disease, the patients' immune response might differ from that of healthy individuals.

This sample's time point label indicates: patch test 1, 2 weeks after DPC sensitization. What the treatment or condition label conveys for this sample: therapeutic diphenylcyclopropenone sensitization with weekly scalp DPC. At each patch-test visit, blood was drawn before the patch test was applied. Patients were considered eligible if aged 18 to 70, diagnosed with alopecia and deemed suitable for DPC therapy, and patients were excluded if pregnant. Total RNA was isolated from unfractionated whole blood collected in Tempus Blood RNA tubes. The method behind the library was RACE. For sequencing, a NextSeq 500 was employed. During library preparation, unique molecular identifiers were attached to individual cDNA molecules so that TCRs could be counted in a quantitative, reproducible way. For every blood RNA sample, sequencing covered both the TCR alpha and TCR beta chains. The original pipeline was this. A median of about 87,000 TCRs per sample was observed, with a range of 23,224 to 690,600. V, J and CDR3 annotation of the TCR reads was carried out using the Decombinator software suite. Every sample was subsampled to the same number of TCRs (28,000) for the PS versus PT1 abundance plots. TCRs were defined as expanded if absent before sensitization and observed at least eight times at the 2-week time point. TCRdb itself trimmed the public reads at Q25 with fastp, ran MiXCR and retained productive beta chains. Rows with one shared CDR3 protein collapse into an entry with the most common genes and DNA. These V and J calls are TCRdb output, not the study's own analysis. The sample yields some 350,000 distinct CDR3 sequences; approximately 6.9% were counted once. 8.4% of the sample lies in the top ten.

With respect to this clonotype: Its antigen has not been determined. Per-base qualities were not stored, and no clone one base away is much larger.

The sequence came from a woman in her late teens or twenties with alopecia areata. Some clones in this sample may be carry-over from other donors' samples. Sequences were derived from whole blood, sampled in connection with sensitization to the hapten diphenylcyclopropenone (DPC).

The DNA sequence follows: TGCGCCAGCAACGCACGGGGGGACGGAAATAATGAAAAACTGTTTTTT. Protein translation: CASNARGDGNNEKLFF. Rearrangement joined TRBV5-1 to TRBJ1-4; the D gene is perhaps TRBD1, from 5 matching bases. Trimming at the junction amounts to 6 bases on V and 4 bases on J, and the germline ends lie 19 bases apart. The CDR3 has 16 amino acids, counting the end cysteine and phenylalanine. Of the read, only the CDR3 DNA is kept; its 48 bases are in frame from base 1. CDR1 is given as SGHRS and CDR2 as YFSETQ, both from the germline V gene.